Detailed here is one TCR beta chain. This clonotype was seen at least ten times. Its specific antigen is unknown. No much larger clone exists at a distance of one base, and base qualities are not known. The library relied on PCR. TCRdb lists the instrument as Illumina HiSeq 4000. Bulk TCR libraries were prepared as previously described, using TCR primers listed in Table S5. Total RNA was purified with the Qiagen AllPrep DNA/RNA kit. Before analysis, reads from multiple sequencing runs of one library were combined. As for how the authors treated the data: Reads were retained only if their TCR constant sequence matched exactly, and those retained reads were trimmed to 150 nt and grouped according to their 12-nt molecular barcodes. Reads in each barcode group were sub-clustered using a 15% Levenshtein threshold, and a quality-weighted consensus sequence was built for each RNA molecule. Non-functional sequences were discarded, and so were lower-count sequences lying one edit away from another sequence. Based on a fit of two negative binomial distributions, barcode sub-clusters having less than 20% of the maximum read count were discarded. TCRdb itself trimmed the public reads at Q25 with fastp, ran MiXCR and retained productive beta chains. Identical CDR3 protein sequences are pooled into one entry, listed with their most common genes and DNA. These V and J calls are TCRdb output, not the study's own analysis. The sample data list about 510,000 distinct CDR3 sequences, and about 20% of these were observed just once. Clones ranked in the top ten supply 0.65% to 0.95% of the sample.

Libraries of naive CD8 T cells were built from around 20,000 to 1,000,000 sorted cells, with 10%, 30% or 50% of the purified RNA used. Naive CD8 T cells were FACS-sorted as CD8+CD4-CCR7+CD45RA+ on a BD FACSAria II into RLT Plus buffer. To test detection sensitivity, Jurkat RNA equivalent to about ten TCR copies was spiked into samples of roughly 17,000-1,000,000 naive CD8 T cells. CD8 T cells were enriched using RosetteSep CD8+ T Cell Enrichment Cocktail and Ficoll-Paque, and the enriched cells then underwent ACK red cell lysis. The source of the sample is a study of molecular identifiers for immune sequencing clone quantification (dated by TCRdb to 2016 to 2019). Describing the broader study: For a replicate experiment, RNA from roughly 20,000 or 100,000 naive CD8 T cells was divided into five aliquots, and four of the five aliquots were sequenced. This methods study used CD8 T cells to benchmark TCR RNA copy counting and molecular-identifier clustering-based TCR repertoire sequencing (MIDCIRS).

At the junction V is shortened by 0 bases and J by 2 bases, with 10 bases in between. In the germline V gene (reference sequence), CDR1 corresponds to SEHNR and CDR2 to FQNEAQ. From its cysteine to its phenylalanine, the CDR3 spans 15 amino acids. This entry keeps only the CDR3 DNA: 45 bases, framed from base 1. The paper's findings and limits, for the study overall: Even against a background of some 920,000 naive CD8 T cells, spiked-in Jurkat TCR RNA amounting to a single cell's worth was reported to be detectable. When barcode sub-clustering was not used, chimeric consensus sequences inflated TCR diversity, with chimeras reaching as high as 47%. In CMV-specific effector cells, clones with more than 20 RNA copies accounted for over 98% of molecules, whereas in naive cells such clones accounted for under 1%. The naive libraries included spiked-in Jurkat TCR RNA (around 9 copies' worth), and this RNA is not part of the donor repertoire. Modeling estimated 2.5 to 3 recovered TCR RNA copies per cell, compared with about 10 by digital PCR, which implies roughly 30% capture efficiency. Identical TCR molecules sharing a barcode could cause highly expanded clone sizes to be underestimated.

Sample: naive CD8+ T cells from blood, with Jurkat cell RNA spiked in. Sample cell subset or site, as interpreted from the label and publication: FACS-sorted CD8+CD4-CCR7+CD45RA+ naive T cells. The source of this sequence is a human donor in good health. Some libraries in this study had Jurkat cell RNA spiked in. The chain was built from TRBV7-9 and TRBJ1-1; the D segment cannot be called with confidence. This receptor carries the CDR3 CASSLALGRNTEAFF. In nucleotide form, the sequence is TGTGCCAGCAGCTTAGCGCTCGGCAGAAACACTGAAGCTTTCTTT.